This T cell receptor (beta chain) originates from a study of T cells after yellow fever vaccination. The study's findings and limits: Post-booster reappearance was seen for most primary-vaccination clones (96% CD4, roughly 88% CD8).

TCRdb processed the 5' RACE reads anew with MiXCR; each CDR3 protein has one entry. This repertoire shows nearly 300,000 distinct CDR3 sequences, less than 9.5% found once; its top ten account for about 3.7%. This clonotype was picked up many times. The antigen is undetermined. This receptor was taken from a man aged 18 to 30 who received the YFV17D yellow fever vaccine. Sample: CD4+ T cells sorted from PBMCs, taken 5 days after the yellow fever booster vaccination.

The CDR3 DNA follows: TGCGCCAGCAGTCATCGCGTCCCTGAAGCTTTCTTT. It codes for CASSHRVPEAFF. The chain joins TRBV23-1 to TRBJ1-1, with unresolved D. TRBV23-1 is annotated as an ORF whose role is uncertain. V was clipped by 3 bases and J by 6 bases, with 8 bases between them. CDR3 length: 12 amino acids.